These 14 T cell receptor beta chains were all obtained from the same sample, sequenced in a study of T cells after yellow fever vaccination. A single record per CDR3 protein comes from TCRdb applying MiXCR to the 5' RACE reads. The sample shows about 500,000 distinct CDR3 sequences, around a sixth of them seen only once. The sequencing used PBMCs, collected 5 days after the first yellow fever vaccination. These receptors were taken from a man aged 18 to 30 who received the YFV17D yellow fever vaccine.

This clonotype was seen a few times. The chain has TRBV12-3 or TRBV12-4 and TRBJ1-5; D gene ambiguous. The CDR3 sequence is 13 residues long. V was clipped by 5 bases and J by 7 bases, with 12 bases between them. For the CDR3, the DNA is TGTGCCAGCAGTCCTAATTTGGGGCAGCCCCAGCATTTT. This encodes CASSPNLGQPQHF.

This clonotype has only a few counts. V gene TRBV6-5 combines with J gene TRBJ2-7; D gene unclear. Germline V gene sequence: CDR1 MNHEY, CDR2 SVGAGI. V lost 6 bases and J lost 3, with 6 bases in between. The CDR3 consists of 11 residues. The CDR3 sequence is CASRDGYEQYF. DNA of the CDR3: TGTGCCAGCAGAGACGGCTACGAGCAGTACTTC.

This chain uses TRBV6-1 with TRBJ1-1, with 10 bases matching TRBD1. Trimming at V came to 5 bases and at J to 5 bases, leaving 5 bases not matched to a gene. CDR1 and CDR2 from the germline V gene are MNHNS and SASEGT. The CDR3 runs to 14 residues. This chain's CDR3 is CASSRPGQGTEAFF. DNA for the CDR3: TGTGCCAGCAGTAGACCGGGACAGGGGACTGAAGCTTTCTTT.

The CDR3 loop reads CASRRGGRSYEQYV. The CDR3 coding sequence is TGTGCCAGCAGAAGGGGGGGCCGCTCCTACGAGCAGTACGTC. The chain employs TRBV6-1 and TRBJ2-7; D may be TRBD2 (7 bases). Germline CDR1 reads MNHNS; CDR2 reads SASEGT. This CDR3 region has 14 residues. V was pared by 6 bases and J by 0 bases, with 12 bases between.

This rearrangement joins TRBV12-3 or TRBV12-4 to TRBJ1-5; 8 bases align to TRBD1. The ends lost 8 bases at V and 3 bases at J; junction bases unmatched: 6. The CDR3 totals 14 residues. The CDR3 DNA reads as TGTGCCAGCGCACGGACAGGGAACAATCAGCCCCAGCATTTT. This sequence encodes CASARTGNNQPQHF.

In this sample, this clonotype turned up many times. The chain employs TRBV5-1 and TRBJ2-2; unclear D gene. The V gene's germline CDR1 is SGHRS and CDR2 YFSETQ. V lost 1 base to trimming and J lost 2 bases, with 6 bases between them. The CDR3 has 14 amino acids. The CDR3 loop reads CASSLFDNTGELFF. CDR3 DNA sequence: TGCGCCAGCAGCTTGTTTGATAACACCGGGGAGCTGTTTTTT.

The genes are TRBV5-1 and TRBJ2-5; no firm D call. Trimming cost V 5 bases and J 11 bases, with 25 bases left between them. The CDR3 covers 15 residues. The V gene's germline CDR1 is SGHRS and CDR2 YFSETQ. CDR3 protein: CASSLGDRSYNEQYF. As DNA, the CDR3 is TGCGCCAGCAGTCTCGGAGACCGATCGTACAATGAGCAGTACTTC.

The rearrangement links TRBV6-2 or TRBV6-3 to TRBJ1-5; perhaps TRBD1 as D (6 bases). Trimming took 4 bases from V and 0 from J, leaving 7 bases between them. Germline values: CDR1 MNHEY, CDR2 SVGEGT. This CDR3 comprises 14 residues. CDR3 in amino acids: CASSWTVSNQPQHF. CDR3 nucleotides: TGTGCCAGCAGTTGGACAGTTAGCAATCAGCCCCAGCATTTT.

The chain carries TRBV9 and TRBJ1-1; possibly TRBD1 for D (6 bases). CDR3 length: 17 residues. The germline V gene has CDR1 SGDLS and CDR2 YYNGEE. V lost 4 bases, J lost 0 bases, and 19 bases lay in between. The CDR3 nucleotides are TGTGCCAGCAGCCGGACCTCGACAGGCTATATGAACACTGAAGCTTTCTTT. It encodes CASSRTSTGYMNTEAFF.

This chain links TRBV7-8 with TRBJ1-3; maybe TRBD1 (6 bases). The V end was cut by 10 bases, the J end by 2 bases, with 24 bases between. Germline loops: CDR1 SGHVS, CDR2 FQNEAQ. The CDR3 consists of 17 residues. The CDR3 spells CAIGLTLTGMAGNTIYF. CDR3 nucleotides: TGTGCCATCGGCCTCACTCTTACAGGGATGGCTGGAAACACCATATATTTT. The variable domain in full, with the rest retrieved from reference TRBV7-8 and TRBJ1-3, is GAGVSQSPRYKVAKRGQDVALRCDPISGHVSLFWYQQALGQGPEFLTYFQNEAQLDKSGLPSDRFFAERPEGSVSTLKIQRTQQEDSAVYLCAIGLTLTGMAGNTIYFGEGSWLTVV.

This chain uses TRBV5-1 with TRBJ1-1, with D perhaps matching TRBD1 (5 bases). CDR1 and CDR2 from the germline V gene are SGHRS and YFSETQ. Trimming left V 0 bases short and J 3 bases short, with 18 bases between. This CDR3 region has 17 residues. CDR3 amino acids: CASSLGEGLLPHTEAFF. The CDR3 DNA reads TGCGCCAGCAGCTTGGGGGAGGGGCTCCTACCCCACACTGAAGCTTTCTTT. The complete variable domain, with remaining parts taken from reference TRBV5-1 and TRBJ1-1, reads KAGVTQTPRYLIKTRGQQVTLSCSPISGHRSVSWYQQTPGQGLQFLFEYFSETQRNKGNFPGRFSGRQFSNSRSEMNVSTLELGDSALYLCASSLGEGLLPHTEAFFGQGTRLTVV.

This clonotype appeared a few times. The genes are TRBV19 and TRBJ1-2; D unresolved. This CDR3 contains 13 residues. Trimming cost V 7 bases and J 4 bases, with 13 bases left between them. Per the germline V gene, CDR1 is LNHDA and CDR2 is SQIVND (reference sequence). CDR3 loop: CASTPGGIYGYTF. CDR3 nucleotides: TGTGCCAGTACCCCCGGCGGGATCTATGGCTACACCTTC.

The gene calls are TRBV18 and TRBJ2-1; 12 bases are shared with TRBD2. Germline V gene data show CDR1 as KGHSH and CDR2 as LQKENI. The CDR3 loop spans 15 amino acids. V lost 3 bases and J lost 10; bases outside the gene matches: 7. This CDR3 is CASSPGLAGGQEQFF. The CDR3 region has the DNA TGTGCCAGCTCACCCGGGCTAGCGGGGGGGCAAGAGCAGTTCTTC.

The chain has TRBV6-1 and TRBJ1-1, with a tentative D call TRBD1 (6 bases). The germline V and J ends were trimmed by 6 bases and 4 bases, with 15 bases remaining between them. The CDR3 runs to 14 residues. CDR1 and CDR2 from the germline V gene are MNHNS and SASEGT. The CDR3 is CASRGGWAGTEAFF. The CDR3 coding sequence is TGTGCCAGCAGAGGGGGGTGGGCGGGCACTGAAGCTTTCTTT.